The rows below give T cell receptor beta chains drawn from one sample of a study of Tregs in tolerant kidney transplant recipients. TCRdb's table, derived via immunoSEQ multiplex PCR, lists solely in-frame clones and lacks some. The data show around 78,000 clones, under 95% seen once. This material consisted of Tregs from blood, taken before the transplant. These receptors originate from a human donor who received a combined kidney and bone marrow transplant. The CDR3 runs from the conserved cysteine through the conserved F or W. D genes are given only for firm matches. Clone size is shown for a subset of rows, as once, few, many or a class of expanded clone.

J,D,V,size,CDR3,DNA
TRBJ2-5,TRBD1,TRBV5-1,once,CASSLVTGGQETQYF,TGCGCCAGCAGCTTGGTAACAGGGGGTCAAGAGACCCAGTACTTC
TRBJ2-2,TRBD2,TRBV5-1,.,CASSGLAGGPGELFF,TGCGCCAGCAGTGGACTAGCGGGAGGACCCGGGGAGCTGTTTTTT
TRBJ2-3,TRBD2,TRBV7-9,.,CASSFWRASGSADTQYF,TGTGCCAGCAGCTTTTGGAGAGCTAGCGGGAGTGCAGATACGCAGTATTTT
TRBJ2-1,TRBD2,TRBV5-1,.,CASSQGTSTEQFF,TGCGCCAGCAGCCAAGGGACTAGCACTGAGCAGTTCTTC
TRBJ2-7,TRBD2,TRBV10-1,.,CASIAGPSGSARGYEQYF,TGCGCCAGCATAGCTGGGCCTAGCGGGAGCGCACGTGGCTACGAGCAGTACTTC
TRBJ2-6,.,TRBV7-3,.,CASSKTGFLSSGANVLTF,TGTGCCAGCAGCAAAACAGGGTTTCTAAGCTCTGGGGCCAACGTCCTGACTTTC
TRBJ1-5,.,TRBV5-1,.,CASSLTGQRNQPQHF,TGCGCCAGCAGCTTGACTGGACAGCGCAATCAGCCCCAGCATTTT
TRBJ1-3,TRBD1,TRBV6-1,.,CASSPDRVGNTIYF,TGTGCCAGCAGTCCCGACAGGGTAGGAAACACCATATATTTT
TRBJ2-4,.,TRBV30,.,CAWSQGGEKNIQYF,TGTGCCTGGAGCCAGGGGGGGGAGAAAAACATTCAGTACTTC
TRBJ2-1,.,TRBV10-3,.,CAISVLGDEQFF,TGTGCCATCAGTGTCTTGGGGGATGAGCAGTTCTTC
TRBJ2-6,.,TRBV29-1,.,CSVEDSATSGANVLTF,TGCAGCGTTGAAGACAGTGCTACCTCTGGGGCCAACGTCCTGACTTTC
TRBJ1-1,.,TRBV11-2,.,CASRLYRNTEAFF,TGTGCCAGCAGACTCTACAGGAACACTGAAGCTTTCTTT
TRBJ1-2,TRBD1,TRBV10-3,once,CAISEPRTGPHGYTF,TGTGCCATCAGTGAGCCCCGGACAGGACCGCATGGCTACACCTTC
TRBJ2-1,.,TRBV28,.,CASSSTGSSYNEQFF,TGTGCCAGCAGTTCCACAGGGAGCTCCTACAATGAGCAGTTCTTC
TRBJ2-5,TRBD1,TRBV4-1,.,CASSQVGTGSETQYF,TGCGCCAGCAGCCAAGTCGGGACAGGGTCAGAGACCCAGTACTTC
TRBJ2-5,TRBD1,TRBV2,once,CASSPGQGALETQYF,TGTGCCAGCAGTCCCGGACAGGGGGCATTGGAGACCCAGTACTTC
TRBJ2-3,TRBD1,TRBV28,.,CATKEGQVTDTQYF,TGTGCCACCAAGGAGGGACAGGTCACAGATACGCAGTATTTT
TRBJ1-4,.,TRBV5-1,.,CASSLEGGQSEKLFF,TGCGCCAGCAGCTTGGAGGGGGGGCAGAGTGAAAAACTGTTTTTT
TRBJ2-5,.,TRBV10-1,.,CASSESGTGGTQYF,TGCGCCAGCAGTGAGTCAGGAACAGGAGGGACCCAGTACTTC
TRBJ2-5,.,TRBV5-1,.,CASSLVEGYQETQYF,TGCGCCAGCAGCTTGGTCGAAGGGTACCAAGAGACCCAGTACTTC
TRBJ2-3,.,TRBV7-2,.,CASSPTGIPTDTQYF,TGTGCCAGCAGCCCCACAGGGATCCCCACAGATACGCAGTATTTT
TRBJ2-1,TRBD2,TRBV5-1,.,CASSRGLAFSYNEQFF,TGCGCCAGCAGCCGGGGACTAGCATTTTCCTACAATGAGCAGTTCTTC
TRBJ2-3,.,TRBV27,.,CASSLMRALTDTQYF,TGTGCCAGCAGTTTAATGCGGGCCCTCACAGATACGCAGTATTTT
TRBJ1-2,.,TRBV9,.,CASSVVGGSDYGYTF,TGTGCCAGCAGCGTAGTGGGGGGCTCGGACTATGGCTACACCTTC
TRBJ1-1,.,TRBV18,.,CASSPRGSLEAFF,TGTGCCAGCTCACCACGAGGGTCTCTCGAAGCTTTCTTT
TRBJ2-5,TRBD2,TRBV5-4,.,CASSYGPGTSVETQYF,TGTGCCAGCAGCTACGGACCCGGGACTAGCGTAGAGACCCAGTACTTC